This TCR beta chain was observed in a study of chemoradiotherapy in HPV16-positive cancers (dated by TCRdb to between 2021 and 2024). Study-level background: Candidate HPV-specific T-cell clones and common TCR motifs were defined by functional T-cell assays performed on cells from two HPV16-positive patients. The candidate HPV-specific TCRs and motifs were then tracked in TCR repertoires from 80 to 95 patients with HPV-related cancers. The study asked whether T-cell immunity to the HPV oncoproteins E6 and E7 changes during chemoradiotherapy and whether this immunity affects survival. What the study reported, not specific to this receptor: In HPV16-positive patients, expansion of HPV-responsive T cells during chemoradiotherapy was associated with improved recurrence-free survival. Expansion of candidate HPV-specific clones and E7-related TCR motifs was observed in the tumor microenvironment during treatment, whereas no such expansion was observed for non-HPV-specific T cells. The functional definition of HPV-specific T cells came from only a couple of HPV16-positive patients, and the survival association was reported for HPV16-positive patients.

This clone was picked up a small number of times. Its antigen has not been determined. Nothing much larger sits one base from this clone, and base qualities are not available. The library relied on the immunoSEQ multiplex PCR assay. TCRdb limited this immuneACCESS table to in-frame rearrangements with V and J called. A share of clones is missing; checked studies link under half to unresolved V genes, and the rest is unexplained. This sample lists 10,000 to 15,000 clones; 77% were detected once. The ten largest clones capture around 1.5% of the sample. For CDR1 and CDR2, the germline V gene lists SGHTA and FQGNSA. At the junction V is shortened by 6 bases and J by 0 bases, with 6 bases in between. The CDR3, cysteine through phenylalanine, is 13 amino acids long. Of the read, only the CDR3 DNA is kept; its 39 bases are in frame from base 1. Repertoires were sampled repeatedly over the course of chemoradiotherapy so that clonal expansion in the tumor microenvironment could be followed.

The rearrangement combines TRBV7-2 with TRBJ2-1; too little of a D gene remains to name it. Sample collection occurred from a patient who underwent chemoradiotherapy. The clonotype was recovered from a human donor with HPV-associated anogenital cancer. The nucleotide sequence reads as follows: TGTGCCAGCAGGCCCCTCTCCTACAATGAGCAGTTCTTC. It translates as CASRPLSYNEQFF.